The 12 T cell receptor beta chains reported below all come from one sample, sequenced in a study of PD-1 blockade in classical Hodgkin lymphoma. Brentuximab vedotin exposure varied, and every patient relapsed after autologous stem cell transplantation. Magnetic negative selection of thawed PBMCs was the method by which CD4+ T cells were purified. Clones were sequenced by immunoSEQ multiplex PCR, and TCRdb holds only the in-frame ones, with some missing. This sample has about 29,000 clones, with approximately 85% found just once. Sequenced here: CD4+ T cells from blood, sampled at baseline. These receptors originate from a human donor with classical Hodgkin lymphoma.

The V and J genes are TRBV10-1 and TRBJ2-5; tentatively, D is TRBD1 or TRBD2 (5 bases each). Germline V CDR1 and CDR2: WNHNN, SYGVQD (reference sequence). V lost 5 bases, J lost 4 bases, and 20 bases lay in between. CDR3 length: 16 residues. Here the CDR3 DNA reads TGCGCCAGCAGTCACTCGGGGCGAACAGGCGGAGAGACCCAGTACTTC. Its translation is CASSHSGRTGGETQYF.

The chain joins TRBV6-6 to TRBJ2-3, with 8 bases matching TRBD2. With V trimmed by 6 bases and J by 4 bases, 9 bases remained unmatched. The CDR3 is 15 amino acids. CDR1 and CDR2 from the germline V gene are MNHNY and SVGAGI (reference sequence). The CDR3 protein is CASRPSGSGADTQYF. The CDR3 nucleotides read TGTGCCAGCAGACCGAGCGGGAGCGGGGCAGATACGCAGTATTTT.

The V gene is TRBV5-4, the J gene TRBJ2-3, with D possibly TRBD1 on 5 matching bases. V was trimmed by 4 bases and J by 1 base, leaving 7 bases between them. The CDR3 is 13 amino acids. CDR1 is SGHNT and CDR2 is YYREEE in the germline V gene (reference sequence). Written as DNA, the CDR3 is TGTGCCAGCAGCCTACAGGGCACAGATACGCAGTATTTT. Encoded protein: CASSLQGTDTQYF.

The chain carries TRBV18 and TRBJ2-1; 10 nucleotides match TRBD2. This CDR3 comprises 15 residues. The germline CDR1 and CDR2 sequences are KGHSH and LQKENI. V shed 4 bases, J shed 4 bases, and the junction held 4 bases outside the gene matches. CDR3 sequence: CASSRSSGSYNEQFF. CDR3 DNA: TGTGCCAGCTCACGATCTAGCGGGAGTTACAATGAGCAGTTCTTC.

The CDR3 DNA reads as TGTGCCAGCAGTGTATCAACACTGTCCTACGAGCAGTACTTC. It encodes CASSVSTLSYEQYF. V gene TRBV6-1 combines with J gene TRBJ2-7; D not certain. In germline, CDR1 is MNHNS, CDR2 SASEGT. The CDR3 loop spans 14 amino acids. V lost 4 bases, J lost 1 base, and 11 bases lay in between.

The chain employs TRBV11-2 and TRBJ1-3; D is unclear. The CDR3 consists of 15 residues. Germline CDR1 reads SGHAT; CDR2 reads FQNNGV. Trimming stripped 0 bases from V and 0 bases from J, with 6 bases between. The CDR3 here is CASSLDLDSGNTIYF. The CDR3 nucleotides read TGTGCCAGCAGCTTAGATCTCGACTCTGGAAACACCATATATTTT.

This clone was seen only once. V and J are TRBV2 and TRBJ2-7; 8 positions agree with TRBD1. Germline V lookup: CDR1 SNHLY, CDR2 FYNNEI. This CDR3 region has 13 residues. V shed 3 bases, J shed 5 bases, and the junction held 3 bases outside the gene matches. The chain's CDR3 is CASSETGAHEQYF. The CDR3 coding sequence is TGTGCCAGCAGTGAGACAGGGGCCCACGAGCAGTACTTC.

The J gene is TRBJ1-1, the V gene TRBV28; D is possibly TRBD1 (5 bases). Trimming left V 6 bases short and J 4 bases short, with 15 bases between. Germline V gene lookup returns CDR1 MDHEN and CDR2 SYDVKM. The CDR3 covers 14 residues. The CDR3 loop is CASRSRPGGTEAFF. Here the CDR3 DNA reads TGTGCCAGCAGGTCCCGACCTGGGGGCACTGAAGCTTTCTTT.

The chain is built from TRBV19 and TRBJ1-1; D possibly corresponds to TRBD1 (6 bases). There are 19 residues in the CDR3. The germline V gene has CDR1 LNHDA and CDR2 SQIVND (reference sequence). Deletions cut 3 bases from V and 0 bases from J, with 23 bases between. The CDR3 loop reads CASSMESGDKSLMNTEAFF. CDR3 nucleotide sequence: TGTGCCAGTAGTATGGAATCAGGGGATAAAAGCCTCATGAACACTGAAGCTTTCTTT.

The chain has TRBV10-3 and TRBJ2-3; D uncertain. This CDR3 comprises 11 residues. V dropped 4 bases and J dropped 6 bases, with 5 bases sitting between them. The germline CDR1 and CDR2 sequences are ENHRY and SYGVKD. CDR3 DNA: TGTGCCATCAGTGCTAAGGATACGCAGTATTTT. Its protein is CAISAKDTQYF.

This clone was detected only a few times. This CDR3 is CATSRDKGAYEQYF. Here the CDR3 DNA reads TGTGCCACCAGCAGAGATAAGGGGGCCTACGAGCAGTACTTC. This chain connects TRBV15 to TRBJ2-7; TRBD1 might be the D (6 bases). The CDR3 is 14 residues long. Germline V gives CDR1 LNHNV, CDR2 YYDKDF (reference sequence). V gave up 0 bases and J gave up 2 bases, with 8 bases separating them.

This clone appeared a single time. The CDR3 reads CASSLADYGYTF. The CDR3 nucleotides are TGTGCCAGCAGCTTGGCGGATTATGGCTACACCTTC. This chain joins TRBV5-6 and TRBJ1-2; D unclear. With 0 bases removed from V and 5 bases from J, the gap between germline ends came to 5 bases. Germline assignment: CDR1 SGHDT and CDR2 YYEEEE. This CDR3 spans 12 amino acids.